The present T cell receptor beta chain was sequenced within a study of CD8 T cells in ankylosing spondylitis. This CDR3 is 20 amino acids long. Germline V gives CDR1 SGHAT, CDR2 FQNNGV. Trimming took 3 bases from V and 3 from J; bases not matched to a gene: 20. A few counts support this clonotype. Its antigen is still unknown. Regarding the study as a whole: Seemingly distinctive of ankylosing spondylitis blood was a TCR beta motif formed by eight highly homologous variants. From matched ankylosing spondylitis synovial fluid, disease-linked clones were reportedly recovered at significantly enriched levels. Several of the motif variants were reported before in synovial fluid and blood from reactive arthritis.

Researchers built TCR beta libraries using quantitative 5'-RACE with molecular barcodes. TCRdb reanalysed the 5' RACE reads using MiXCR and keeps one entry per CDR3 protein. The table lists some 400,000 distinct CDR3 sequences, 20% to 25% of them singletons. This chain uses TRBV11-2 with TRBJ2-7; 10 nucleotides match TRBD2. This receptor was obtained from a male donor with ankylosing spondylitis. The sample comprised blood, either unsorted or a sorted T cell fraction (not recorded which). Here the CDR3 reads CASSFRDSPGLARGVYEQYF. Here the CDR3 DNA reads TGTGCCAGCAGCTTTCGCGACAGTCCGGGACTAGCGAGAGGCGTCTACGAGCAGTACTTC. Combining the CDR3 with reference TRBV11-2 and TRBJ2-7 gives the whole variable domain EAGVAQSPRYKIIEKRQSVAFWCNPISGHATLYWYQQILGQGPKLLIQFQNNGVVDDSQLPKDRFSAERLKGVDSTLKIQPAKLEDSAVYLCASSFRDSPGLARGVYEQYFGPGTRLTVT.